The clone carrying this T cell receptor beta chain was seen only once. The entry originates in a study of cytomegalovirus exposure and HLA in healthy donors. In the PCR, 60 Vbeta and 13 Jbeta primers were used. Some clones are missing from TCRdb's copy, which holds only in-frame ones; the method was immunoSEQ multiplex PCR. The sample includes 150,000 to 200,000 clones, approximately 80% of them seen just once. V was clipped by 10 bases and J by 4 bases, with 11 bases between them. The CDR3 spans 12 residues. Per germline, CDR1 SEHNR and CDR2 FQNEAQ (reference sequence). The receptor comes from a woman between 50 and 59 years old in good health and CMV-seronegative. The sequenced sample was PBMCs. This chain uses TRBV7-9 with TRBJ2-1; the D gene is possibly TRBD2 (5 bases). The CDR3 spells CATSGPYNEQFF. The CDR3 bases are TGTGCCACGAGCGGACCTTACAATGAGCAGTTCTTC.